This T cell receptor beta chain is drawn from a study of PD-1 blockade in classical Hodgkin lymphoma. Study details: Administration of nivolumab to patients was at 3 mg/kg intravenously every 2 weeks.

Assay used: immunoSEQ multiplex PCR; TCRdb lists only in-frame clones, some missing. The sample consists of tens of thousands of clones, 83% of them appearing once. With respect to this clone: Its antigen is unidentified.

This CDR3 comprises 17 residues. Germline V gene lookup returns CDR1 SGHVS and CDR2 FNYEAQ. V lost 5 bases, J lost 1 base, and 15 bases lay in between. Described time point: cycle 4 day 1 (C4D1), after more than 5 weeks of nivolumab. Following autologous stem cell transplantation, relapse occurred in every patient, and exposure to brentuximab vedotin varied. Broader study findings: Patients starting nivolumab under 1 year after ASCT were excluded.

This clonotype was sampled from a human donor with classical Hodgkin lymphoma. This chain connects TRBV7-6 to TRBJ2-6; perhaps TRBD1 as D (6 bases). The sample was peripheral blood mononuclear cells (PBMCs), taken before the fourth cycle of nivolumab. CDR3 nucleotides: TGTGCCAGCAGCCAGGACAGACGAATTTCTGGGGCCAACGTCCTGACTTTC. It encodes CASSQDRRISGANVLTF.